The text below deals with one TCR beta chain. This clonotype was observed a few times. Its antigen is not yet known. Per-base quality was not reported, and no clone a single base away is much larger than it. These data come from a study of CD8 T cells in ankylosing spondylitis (TCRdb year 2017). For context, the study as a whole: To find TCR variants linked to disease, the study profiled T cell receptor beta repertoires in ankylosing spondylitis patients and healthy donors. Samples of peripheral blood were taken, and for ankylosing spondylitis patients, synovial fluid was collected as well. The full study cohort comprised about 25 ankylosing spondylitis patients and roughly 100 healthy donors.

Here is what the overall study found, with its caveats: Significant enrichment of the disease-linked clones was reported in matched synovial fluid samples from ankylosing spondylitis patients. Some motif variants were previously reported in synovial fluid and blood of reactive arthritis patients, suggesting common disease-initiation mechanisms. A CD8+ phenotype was shown by the disease-linked clones, which were found at relatively low frequencies in peripheral blood. Blood from ankylosing spondylitis patients appeared to be characterized by a TCR beta motif made up of several highly homologous amino acid variants.

The instrument given in TCRdb is Illumina HiSeq 2500. Quantitative 5'-RACE with molecular barcodes was used to prepare TCR beta libraries. On the authors' methods: A new computational method based on a probabilistic model of VDJ rearrangement was used to identify disease-linked TCR variants. The raw public reads went through TCRdb reprocessing: fastp at Q25, MiXCR clone calling, in-frame beta chains kept. Every CDR3 protein is listed once, alongside the most common genes and DNA of its rows. Here the V and J calls rest on TCRdb's processing, not on the authors' analysis. The sample records some 150,000 distinct CDR3 sequences, roughly an eighth of which are singletons. The ten top clones hold about 4% of the sample. CDR1 and CDR2 were assigned from the germline V gene as SGHNT and YENEEA. V is pared back by 0 bases and J by 8 bases, with 14 bases lying between the germline termini. The CDR3, from cysteine to phenylalanine, totals 15 residues. Kept here is only the CDR3 DNA, which spans 45 bases and is read in frame from base 1.

The chain couples TRBV11-3 to TRBJ2-1; the D gene cannot be named for sure. Sequenced input: blood, either unsorted or a sorted T cell fraction (not recorded which). The TCR sequence derives from a female donor with ankylosing spondylitis or in good health (not recorded which). The CDR3 protein is CASSLDSSRKDEQFF. At the DNA level, the sequence is TGTGCCAGCAGCTTAGATAGTTCCCGGAAGGATGAGCAGTTCTTC.